These T cell receptor beta chains were read from a single sample in a study of early stage breast cancer tumors. The protocol was immunoSEQ multiplex PCR, while the TCRdb copy is restricted to in-frame clones and leaves out a portion. Here the sample spans over 40,000 clones, roughly 73% being singletons. The sequenced sample was blood. The receptors come from a person aged 35 to 50 with breast cancer. Both conserved end residues are part of each CDR3. A D gene is named only where the DNA matches it firmly. Some rows mark clone size as missing; the rest say once, few, many or name a class of expanded clone.

clone_size,j_call,v_call,d_call,cdr3_aa,cdr3_nt
.,TRBJ2-4,TRBV7-9,.,CASSYSAGEAKNIQYF,TGTGCCAGCAGCTACTCTGCCGGAGAGGCCAAAAACATTCAGTACTTC
medium-sized,TRBJ1-1,TRBV4-2,.,CASSQEGANTEAFF,TGTGCCAGCAGCCAAGAGGGCGCGAACACTGAAGCTTTCTTT
few,TRBJ2-1,TRBV7-8,TRBD1,CASNMRGQGLGDEQFF,TGTGCCAGCAACATGCGGGGACAGGGCCTTGGGGATGAGCAGTTCTTC
.,TRBJ1-2,TRBV28,.,CASSLTGAIYGYTF,TGTGCCAGCAGTTTAACCGGGGCGATCTATGGCTACACCTTC
once,TRBJ2-2,TRBV2,.,CASSEVAASNTGELFF,TGTGCCAGCAGTGAAGTTGCAGCATCGAACACCGGGGAGCTGTTTTTT
once,TRBJ2-3,TRBV25-1,.,CASSDPAETDTQYF,TGTGCCAGCAGTGATCCAGCGGAAACAGATACGCAGTATTTT
.,TRBJ2-7,TRBV15,TRBD1,CATSRGWTGSSYEQYF,TGTGCCACCAGCAGAGGGTGGACAGGGTCTAGCTACGAGCAGTACTTC
.,TRBJ2-2,TRBV7-9,TRBD2,CASSLPPAGDSGELFF,TGTGCCAGCAGCCTTCCCCCCGCGGGAGATTCCGGGGAGCTGTTTTTT
.,TRBJ2-2,TRBV11-3,.,CASSASSAAGELFF,TGTGCCAGCAGCGCTTCTTCTGCTGCCGGGGAGCTGTTTTTT
.,TRBJ1-2,TRBV5-6,TRBD1,CASSLKGTGASFLF,TGTGCCAGCAGCTTGAAAGGGACAGGGGCCTCCTTTCTCTTC
.,TRBJ1-5,TRBV5-1,.,CASRHHQPQHF,TGCGCCAGCAGACATCATCAGCCCCAGCATTTT
.,TRBJ2-3,TRBV27,TRBD2,CASSLTAGGATDTQYF,TGTGCCAGCAGTTTAACGGCGGGAGGGGCCACAGATACGCAGTATTTT
few,TRBJ2-1,TRBV4-1,.,CASSQTQATYNEQFF,TGCGCCAGCAGCCAAACTCAGGCCACCTACAATGAGCAGTTCTTC
.,TRBJ2-1,TRBV6-1,.,CASSEALRSRRLRNEQFF,TGTGCCAGCAGTGAAGCGCTACGGTCGCGGAGGCTGCGGAATGAGCAGTTCTTC
.,TRBJ2-2,TRBV19,.,CASRPFSSKAGELFF,TGTGCCAGTAGACCGTTTAGCTCTAAGGCCGGGGAGCTGTTTTTT
few,TRBJ2-1,TRBV20-1,TRBD1,CSAEDRDEQFF,TGCAGTGCTGAAGACAGGGATGAGCAGTTCTTC
.,TRBJ2-7,TRBV7-2,.,CASGRQISYEQYF,TGTGCCAGCGGCCGACAGATATCCTACGAGCAGTACTTC
.,TRBJ2-6,TRBV7-9,.,CASSLEHPGANVLTF,TGTGCCAGCAGCTTAGAACACCCTGGGGCCAACGTCCTGACTTTC
once,TRBJ2-5,TRBV5-1,TRBD1,CASSPRDSQETQYF,TGCGCCAGCAGCCCCCGGGACAGCCAAGAGACCCAGTACTTC
.,TRBJ2-2,TRBV6-5,TRBD2,CASKFLAGASGELFF,TGTGCCAGCAAATTTCTAGCGGGAGCGTCCGGGGAGCTGTTTTTT
.,TRBJ2-6,TRBV19,.,CASSSASGANVLTF,TGTGCCAGTAGTTCGGCTTCGGGGGCCAACGTCCTGACTTTC
.,TRBJ2-1,TRBV5-4,TRBD2,CASSPGLAGPEQFF,TGTGCCAGCAGCCCGGGACTAGCGGGACCCGAGCAGTTCTTC
.,TRBJ2-1,TRBV29-1,TRBD2,CSVGTGLAANEQFF,TGCAGCGTTGGCACCGGACTAGCGGCCAATGAGCAGTTCTTC